In this sample, the clone carrying this TCR beta chain turned up a few times. The data are from a study of blood T cell repertoires in COVID-19. Whole-study context: Both acute and convalescent COVID-19 samples were obtained from the United States, Italy and Spain. The analysed material was cDNA or gDNA that came from T cells, B-cell-depleted T cells, or PBMCs.

V was pared by 1 base and J by 3 bases, with 9 bases between. Germline loops: CDR1 LGHDT, CDR2 YNNKEL (reference sequence). The CDR3 loop spans 14 amino acids. The table came from immunoSEQ multiplex PCR; TCRdb's copy has only in-frame clones and leaves some out. The table records approximately 220,000 clones, 82% of them present only once. The source material was peripheral blood. The clonotype was recovered from a woman in her 70s with acute or convalescent COVID-19. V gene TRBV3-1 (or the pseudogene TRBV3-2) combines with J gene TRBJ1-1; D perhaps matches TRBD1 (5 bases). CDR3 in amino acids: CASSQVSGDTEAFF. The CDR3 DNA reads TGTGCCAGCAGCCAAGTATCGGGGGACACTGAAGCTTTCTTT.